This entry describes one T cell receptor beta chain. These data originate in a study of PD-L1 blockade in urothelial cancer. Overall study: Intravenous atezolizumab, 1,200 mg every 3 weeks, was begun by patients in the mid-2010s. In the patient group, twenty-five of 29 were males with bladder-origin urothelial cancer. T cells numbered a median of approximately 140,000 in the blood samples. Patients' prior chemotherapy regimens numbered 0 to 3.

Germline loops: CDR1 MNHNS, CDR2 SASEGT. V gave up 1 base and J gave up 3 bases; unmatched junction bases: 18. CDR3 length: 21 residues. Clones were sequenced by immunoSEQ multiplex PCR, and TCRdb holds only the in-frame ones, with some missing. The table has roughly 120,000 clones, 80% to 90% seen once. Time point of the sample: peripheral blood 6 weeks after treatment start. The V call is TRBV6-1, the J call TRBJ1-5; 10 bases match TRBD1. This receptor was taken from a man in his fifties or sixties with urothelial cancer. Sequencing was performed on PBMCs, taken around atezolizumab (anti-PD-L1) treatment. In DNA form, the CDR3 reads TGTGCCAGCAGTGAAGGGATATATGAATCCATGACAGGGGGCTTCAATCAGCCCCAGCATTTT. Its protein product is CASSEGIYESMTGGFNQPQHF.